Listed here are 13 T cell receptor beta chains from one sample, sequenced in a study of cytomegalovirus exposure and HLA in healthy donors. PCR involved 60 Vbeta and 13 Jbeta primers. Sequenced by immunoSEQ multiplex PCR; TCRdb stores in-frame clones only, minus some. Here the sample spans 120,000 or so clones, 81% being singletons. Sequenced material: PBMCs. The receptors shown here come from a man aged 18-30 years in good health and CMV-seronegative.

V gene TRBV9 combines with J gene TRBJ1-6; 8 bases are a match to TRBD1. The CDR3 runs to 15 residues. Trimming cost V 4 bases and J 9 bases; bases outside gene matches: 9. Germline assignment: CDR1 SGDLS and CDR2 YYNGEE. In DNA, the CDR3 is TGTGCCAGCAGCAGTGGGGACAGGACGGCTTCACCCCTCCACTTT. Translation: CASSSGDRTASPLHF. The full variable domain, completed using reference TRBV9 and TRBJ1-6, is DSGVTQTPKHLITATGQRVTLRCSPRSGDLSVYWYQQSLDQGLQFLIQYYNGEERAKGNILERFSAQQFPDLHSELNLSSLELGDSALYFCASSSGDRTASPLHFGNGTRLTVT.

The chain is built from TRBV7-6 and TRBJ2-7; 8 nucleotides match TRBD2. CDR1 and CDR2 (germline): SGHVS, FNYEAQ. Trimming at V came to 3 bases and at J to 3 bases, leaving 4 bases not matched to a gene. The CDR3 spans 14 residues. The CDR3 nucleotides are TGTGCCAGCAGCTTTAATAGCGGGGACTACGAGCAGTACTTC. Residues: CASSFNSGDYEQYF.

This clone was picked up a small number of times. The chain employs TRBV6-6 and TRBJ1-2, with TRBD1 matching over 9 bases. Trimming cost V 5 bases and J 6 bases; bases outside gene matches: 1. Germline lookup yields CDR1 MNHNY and CDR2 SVGAGI (reference sequence). The CDR3 is made up of 12 amino acids. The CDR3 coding sequence is TGTGCCAGCAGTGGGGACAGGGATGGCTACACCTTC. The encoded protein is CASSGDRDGYTF.

The CDR3, as DNA: TGTGCCAGCTCACAGGGGAAGGAAACTGAAGCTTTCTTT. Translation: CASSQGKETEAFF. The chain employs TRBV18 and TRBJ1-1; tentatively, D is TRBD1 (5 bases). V dropped 4 bases and J dropped 5 bases, with 11 bases sitting between them. In germline, CDR1 is KGHSH, CDR2 LQKENI. The CDR3 has 13 amino acids.

The V and J genes are TRBV5-1 and TRBJ1-1; 11 bases are shared with TRBD1. V lost 4 bases to trimming and J lost 6 bases; unmatched junction nucleotides: 8. The CDR3 has 15 residues. The germline V gene has CDR1 SGHRS and CDR2 YFSETQ. The CDR3 DNA sequence: TGCGCCAGCAGCCAAGGACAGGGGGCATGGGCTGAAGCTTTCTTT. Its translation is CASSQGQGAWAEAFF.

The V and J genes are TRBV5-8 and TRBJ1-6; tentative D call: TRBD1 (5 bases). The CDR3 runs 14 residues. V lost 2 bases, J lost 10 bases, and 13 bases lay in between. CDR1 SGHTS and CDR2 YDEGEE come from the germline V gene. CDR3 amino acids: CASSFLQGSSPLHF. DNA for the CDR3: TGTGCCAGCAGCTTCCTCCAGGGCAGCTCACCCCTCCACTTT.

The chain carries TRBV5-4 and TRBJ2-3; D remains ambiguous. Germline CDR1 and CDR2: SGHNT and YYREEE (reference sequence). The CDR3 covers 14 residues. Trimming removed 7 bases from V and 5 bases from J, with 17 bases in between. The CDR3 here is CASRFEERRDTQYF. The CDR3 nucleotides are TGTGCCAGCCGATTTGAGGAAAGGCGAGATACGCAGTATTTT.

This clone has only a few counts. The rearrangement joins TRBV5-1 to TRBJ2-5, with TRBD1 as a possible D gene (6 bases). The V end lost 5 bases, the J end lost 1 base, and 9 bases lay between the germline ends. CDR3 length equals 13 residues. Germline V lookup: CDR1 SGHRS, CDR2 YFSETQ. The CDR3 here is CASSTGLQETQYF. DNA for the CDR3: TGCGCCAGCAGTACAGGGCTCCAAGAGACCCAGTACTTC.

V and J are TRBV5-4 and TRBJ2-7; TRBD1 matches at 9 bases. Germline V lookup: CDR1 SGHNT, CDR2 YYREEE (reference sequence). The CDR3 is made up of 14 amino acids. V trimming: 2 bases; J trimming: 2 bases; junction bases outside the gene matches: 2. CDR3 nucleotide sequence: TGTGCCAGCAGCTTACAGGGGGCAACCTACGAGCAGTACTTC. Translated: CASSLQGATYEQYF.

This clone was counted a few times. This chain joins TRBV5-8 and TRBJ2-5; 10 bases are shared with TRBD2. The junction had 5 bases not matched to a gene; V was cut back by 4 bases and J by 5 bases. The CDR3 extends over 14 amino acids. Germline CDR1 reads SGHTS; CDR2 reads YDEGEE. CDR3 protein: CASSPGTSEETQYF. In nucleotides, the CDR3 is TGTGCCAGCAGCCCGGGGACTAGCGAGGAGACCCAGTACTTC.

The chain employs TRBV5-5 and TRBJ1-5, with TRBD1 matching over 7 bases. The CDR3 covers 15 residues. Germline V lookup: CDR1 SGHKS, CDR2 YYEKEE (reference sequence). V gave up 4 bases and J gave up 4 bases; unmatched junction bases: 8. The CDR3 DNA reads as TGTGCCAGCAGCGTAAGGCAGGGGGTAAATCAGCCCCAGCATTTT. This gives the protein CASSVRQGVNQPQHF.

The chain uses TRBV9 and TRBJ2-3; D remains ambiguous. In germline, CDR1 is SGDLS, CDR2 YYNGEE. CDR3 length equals 15 residues. The V gene lost 0 bases and the J gene lost 0 bases, with 8 bases spanning the gap. The CDR3 reads CASSVVSTSTDTQYF. The CDR3 DNA follows: TGTGCCAGCAGCGTAGTTTCCACTAGCACAGATACGCAGTATTTT.

This chain links TRBV29-1 with TRBJ2-3, with 8 bases lining up with TRBD2. Germline assignment: CDR1 SQVTM and CDR2 ANQGSEA. CDR3 length equals 14 residues. Losses at the gene ends were 4 bases for V and 1 base for J; bases not matched to a gene: 4. The CDR3 here is CSVAGTRGTDTQYF. In DNA form, the CDR3 reads TGCAGCGTTGCCGGGACTAGGGGCACAGATACGCAGTATTTT.